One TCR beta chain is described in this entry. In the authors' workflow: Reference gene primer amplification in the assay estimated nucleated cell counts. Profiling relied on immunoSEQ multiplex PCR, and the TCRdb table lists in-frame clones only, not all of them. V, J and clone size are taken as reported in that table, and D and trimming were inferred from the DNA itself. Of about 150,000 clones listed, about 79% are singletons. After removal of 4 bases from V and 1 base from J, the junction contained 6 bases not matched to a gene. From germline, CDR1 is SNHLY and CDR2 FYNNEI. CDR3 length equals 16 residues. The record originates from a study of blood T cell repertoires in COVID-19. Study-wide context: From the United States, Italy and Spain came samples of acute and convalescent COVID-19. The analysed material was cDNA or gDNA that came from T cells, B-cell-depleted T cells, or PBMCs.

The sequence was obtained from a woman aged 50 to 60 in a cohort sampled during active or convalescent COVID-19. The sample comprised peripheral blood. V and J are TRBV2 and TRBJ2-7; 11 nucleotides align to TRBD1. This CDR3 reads CASSGDGTGGSYEQYF. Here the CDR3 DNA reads TGTGCCAGCAGTGGGGACGGGACAGGGGGATCCTACGAGCAGTACTTC.